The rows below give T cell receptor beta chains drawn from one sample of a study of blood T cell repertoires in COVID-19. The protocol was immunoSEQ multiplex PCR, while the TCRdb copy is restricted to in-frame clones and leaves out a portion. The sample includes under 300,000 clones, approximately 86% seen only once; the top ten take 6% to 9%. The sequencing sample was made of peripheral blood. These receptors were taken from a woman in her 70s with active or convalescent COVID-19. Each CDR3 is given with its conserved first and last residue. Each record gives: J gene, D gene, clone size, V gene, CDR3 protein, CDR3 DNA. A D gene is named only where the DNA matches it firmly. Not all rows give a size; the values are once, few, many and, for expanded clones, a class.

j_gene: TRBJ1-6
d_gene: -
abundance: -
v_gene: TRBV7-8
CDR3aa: CASSLGGNPRSPLHF
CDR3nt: TGTGCCAGCAGCTTAGGGGGCAATCCGAGGTCACCCCTCCACTTT

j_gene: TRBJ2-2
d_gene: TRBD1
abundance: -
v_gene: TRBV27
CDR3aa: CASTPQGASTGELFF
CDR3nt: TGTGCCAGTACGCCACAGGGGGCGTCCACCGGGGAGCTGTTTTTT

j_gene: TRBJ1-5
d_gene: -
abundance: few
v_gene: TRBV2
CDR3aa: CASSPRVSYSNQPQHF
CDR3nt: TGTGCCAGCAGTCCCAGGGTGAGTTATAGCAATCAGCCCCAGCATTTT

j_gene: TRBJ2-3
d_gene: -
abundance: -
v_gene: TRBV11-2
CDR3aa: CASSLVGEGTDTQYF
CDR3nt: TGTGCCAGCAGCTTAGTAGGAGAGGGCACAGATACGCAGTATTTT

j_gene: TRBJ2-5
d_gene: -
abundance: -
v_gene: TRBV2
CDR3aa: CASMGARQETQYF
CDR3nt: TGTGCCAGCATGGGGGCCCGGCAGGAGACCCAGTACTTC

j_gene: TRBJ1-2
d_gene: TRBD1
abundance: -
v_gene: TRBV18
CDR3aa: CASSLRDRVWQGNYGYTF
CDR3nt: TGTGCCAGCTCCCTCCGGGACAGGGTATGGCAAGGAAACTATGGCTACACCTTC

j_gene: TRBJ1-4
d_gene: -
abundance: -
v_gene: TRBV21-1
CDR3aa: CASSTRSLNEKLFF
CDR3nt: TGTGCCAGCAGCACCCGGTCCCTTAATGAAAAACTGTTTTTT

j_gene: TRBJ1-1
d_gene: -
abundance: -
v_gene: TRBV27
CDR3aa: CASGTGPPEAFF
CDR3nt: TGTGCCAGCGGAACAGGCCCCCCTGAAGCTTTCTTT

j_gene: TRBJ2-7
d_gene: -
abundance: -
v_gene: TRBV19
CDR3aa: CASSIAVSGVGSSYEQYF
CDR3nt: TGTGCCAGTAGTATAGCGGTCTCAGGGGTGGGATCCTCCTACGAGCAGTACTTC

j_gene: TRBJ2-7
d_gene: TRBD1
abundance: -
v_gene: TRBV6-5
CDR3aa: CASSYSTGGAVQYF
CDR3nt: TGTGCCAGCAGTTACTCGACAGGGGGCGCAGTGCAGTACTTC

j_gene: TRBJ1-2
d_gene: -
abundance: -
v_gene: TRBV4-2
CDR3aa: CASSQVGQGGGYTF
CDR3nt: TGTGCCAGCAGCCAAGTCGGGCAGGGAGGGGGCTACACCTTC

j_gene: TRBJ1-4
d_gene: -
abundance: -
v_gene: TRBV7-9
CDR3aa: CASSSTTERNEKLFF
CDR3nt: TGTGCCAGCAGCTCCACGACAGAGCGTAATGAAAAACTGTTTTTT

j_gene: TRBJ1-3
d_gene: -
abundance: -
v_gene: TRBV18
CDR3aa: CASSPELSGNTIYF
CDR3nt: TGTGCCAGCTCACCCGAGTTAAGTGGAAACACCATATATTTT

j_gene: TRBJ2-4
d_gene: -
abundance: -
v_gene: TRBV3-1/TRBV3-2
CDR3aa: CASSTHMRGTKNIQYF
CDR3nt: TGTGCCAGCAGTACTCACATGCGAGGGACCAAAAACATTCAGTACTTC

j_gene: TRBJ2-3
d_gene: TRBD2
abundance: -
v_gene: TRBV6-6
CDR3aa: CASSHGTSGELDTQYF
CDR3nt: TGTGCCAGCAGTCACGGGACTAGCGGGGAGCTAGATACGCAGTATTTT

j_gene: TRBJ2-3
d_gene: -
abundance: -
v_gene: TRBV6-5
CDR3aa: CASGRSGTQYF
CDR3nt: TGTGCCAGCGGCAGGTCCGGTACGCAGTATTTT

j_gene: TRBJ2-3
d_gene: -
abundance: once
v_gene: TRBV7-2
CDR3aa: CASSWGDTQYF
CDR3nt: TGTGCCAGCAGCTGGGGCGATACGCAGTATTTT

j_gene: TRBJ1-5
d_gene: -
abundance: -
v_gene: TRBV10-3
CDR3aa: CAISEGALGTYSNQPQHF
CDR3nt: TGTGCCATCAGTGAGGGGGCGCTGGGGACATATAGCAATCAGCCCCAGCATTTT

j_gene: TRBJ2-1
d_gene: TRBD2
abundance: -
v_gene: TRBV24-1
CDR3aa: CATRGGAYNEQFF
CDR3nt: TGTGCCACCAGGGGGGGGGCCTACAATGAGCAGTTCTTC

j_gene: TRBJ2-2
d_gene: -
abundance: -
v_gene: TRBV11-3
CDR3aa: CASSFARFTGELFF
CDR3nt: TGTGCCAGCAGCTTTGCCCGGTTCACCGGGGAGCTGTTTTTT

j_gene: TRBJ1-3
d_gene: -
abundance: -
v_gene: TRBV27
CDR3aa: CASSPPTGNTIYF
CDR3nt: TGTGCCAGCAGCCCCCCCACTGGAAACACCATATATTTT

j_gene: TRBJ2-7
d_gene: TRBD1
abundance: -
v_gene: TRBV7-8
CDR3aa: CASSPLRTGTTYEQYF
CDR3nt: TGTGCCAGCAGCCCCTTGAGGACAGGGACAACCTACGAGCAGTACTTC

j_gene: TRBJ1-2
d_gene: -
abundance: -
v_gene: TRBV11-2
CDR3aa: CASSSLTQGYGYTF
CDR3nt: TGTGCCAGCAGCTCCCTTACACAGGGATATGGCTACACCTTC

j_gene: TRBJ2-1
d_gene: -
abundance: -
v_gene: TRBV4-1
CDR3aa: CASSLQGLVYNEQFF
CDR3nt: TGCGCCAGCAGCCTCCAGGGACTGGTATACAATGAGCAGTTCTTC

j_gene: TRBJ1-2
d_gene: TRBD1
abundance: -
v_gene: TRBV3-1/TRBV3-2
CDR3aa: CASSKWGQGDYGYTF
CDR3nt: TGTGCCAGCAGCAAGTGGGGGCAGGGGGACTATGGCTACACCTTC

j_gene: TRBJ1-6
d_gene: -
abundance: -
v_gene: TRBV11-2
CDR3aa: CASSLDGEGIGGSPLHF
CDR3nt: TGTGCCAGCAGCTTAGATGGGGAGGGGATAGGGGGTTCACCCCTCCACTTT

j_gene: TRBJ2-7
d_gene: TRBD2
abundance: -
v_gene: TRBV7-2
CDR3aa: CASSSGLAGDEQYF
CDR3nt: TGTGCCAGCAGCTCCGGACTAGCAGGCGACGAGCAGTACTTC

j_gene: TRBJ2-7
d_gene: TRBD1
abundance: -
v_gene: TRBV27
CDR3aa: CASSPRDRAGVRAYEQYF
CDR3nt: TGTGCCAGCAGTCCAAGGGACAGGGCAGGGGTAAGGGCCTACGAGCAGTACTTC

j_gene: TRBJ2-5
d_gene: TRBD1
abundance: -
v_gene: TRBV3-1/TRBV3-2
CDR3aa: CASSPWDRGQETQYF
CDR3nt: TGTGCCAGCAGCCCGTGGGACAGGGGGCAAGAGACCCAGTACTTC

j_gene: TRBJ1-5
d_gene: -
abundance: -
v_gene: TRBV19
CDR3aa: CASRMGEVGQPQHF
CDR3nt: TGTGCCAGTAGAATGGGGGAGGTGGGTCAGCCCCAGCATTTT

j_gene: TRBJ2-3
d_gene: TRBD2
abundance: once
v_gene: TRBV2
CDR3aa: CASSEGLGLAPTADTQYF
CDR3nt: TGTGCCAGCAGTGAAGGTTTGGGACTAGCGCCGACAGCGGATACGCAGTATTTT

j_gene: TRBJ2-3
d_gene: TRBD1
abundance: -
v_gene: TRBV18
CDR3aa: CASSETGKPPDTQYF
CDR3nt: TGTGCCAGCTCAGAGACAGGGAAGCCCCCAGATACGCAGTATTTT

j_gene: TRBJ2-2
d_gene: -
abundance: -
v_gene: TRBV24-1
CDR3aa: CATNTKSTGELFF
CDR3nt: TGTGCCACCAACACGAAAAGCACCGGGGAGCTGTTTTTT

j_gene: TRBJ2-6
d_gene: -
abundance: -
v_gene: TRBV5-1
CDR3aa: CASSLGLSGANVLTF
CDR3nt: TGCGCCAGCAGCTTGGGTCTCTCTGGGGCCAACGTCCTGACTTTC

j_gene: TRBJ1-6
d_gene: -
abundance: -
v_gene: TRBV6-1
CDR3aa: CASSDGGAGSYNSPLHF
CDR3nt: TGTGCCAGCAGTGATGGGGGGGCGGGATCGTATAATTCACCCCTCCACTTT

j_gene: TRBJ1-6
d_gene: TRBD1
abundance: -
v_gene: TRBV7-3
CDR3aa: CASSLTGQDNNSPLHF
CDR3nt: TGTGCCAGCAGCTTAACCGGACAGGATAATAATTCACCCCTCCACTTT

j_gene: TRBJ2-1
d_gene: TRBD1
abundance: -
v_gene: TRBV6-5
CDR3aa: CATLGTGYNEQFF
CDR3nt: TGTGCCACCCTGGGGACAGGCTACAATGAGCAGTTCTTC

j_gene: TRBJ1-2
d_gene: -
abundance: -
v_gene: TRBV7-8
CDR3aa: CASSLAQGTPQLYTF
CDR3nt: TGTGCCAGCAGCTTAGCGCAAGGGACACCTCAACTATACACCTTC

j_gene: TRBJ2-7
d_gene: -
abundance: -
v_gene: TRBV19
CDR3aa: CASSIDLSYEQYF
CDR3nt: TGTGCCAGTAGTATAGATCTGTCCTACGAGCAGTACTTC

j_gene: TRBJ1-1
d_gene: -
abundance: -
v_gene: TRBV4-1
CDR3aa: CASSLLPRNTEAFF
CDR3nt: TGCGCCAGCAGTCTATTACCAAGAAACACTGAAGCTTTCTTT